This TCR beta chain is drawn from a study of OX40 agonist ivuxolimab in advanced cancers. Looking at the study overall: Two cutaneous melanoma patients and one hepatocellular carcinoma patient, three in all, had partial responses.

The germline V gene encodes CDR1 SNHLY and CDR2 FYNNEI. V dropped 4 bases and J dropped 6; count of bases not matched to a gene: 6. This CDR3 has 14 residues. Patients with a history of autoimmune disease or on systemic immunosuppression were excluded. Clones were sequenced by immunoSEQ multiplex PCR, and TCRdb holds only the in-frame ones, with some missing. The sample comprises approximately 76,000 clones, 65% to 90% of which are singletons, and about 0.6% rests with the top ten. The chain combines TRBV2 with TRBJ1-1; 9 bases map to TRBD1. Sequencing used CD4+ or CD8+ T cells sorted from blood, obtained in a trial of the OX40 agonist ivuxolimab. This TCR derives from an adult with an advanced solid tumor such as melanoma, head and neck, liver or kidney cancer. The CDR3: CASSAIRDRAEAFF. CDR3 DNA: TGTGCCAGCAGTGCGATCCGGGACAGGGCTGAAGCTTTCTTT.